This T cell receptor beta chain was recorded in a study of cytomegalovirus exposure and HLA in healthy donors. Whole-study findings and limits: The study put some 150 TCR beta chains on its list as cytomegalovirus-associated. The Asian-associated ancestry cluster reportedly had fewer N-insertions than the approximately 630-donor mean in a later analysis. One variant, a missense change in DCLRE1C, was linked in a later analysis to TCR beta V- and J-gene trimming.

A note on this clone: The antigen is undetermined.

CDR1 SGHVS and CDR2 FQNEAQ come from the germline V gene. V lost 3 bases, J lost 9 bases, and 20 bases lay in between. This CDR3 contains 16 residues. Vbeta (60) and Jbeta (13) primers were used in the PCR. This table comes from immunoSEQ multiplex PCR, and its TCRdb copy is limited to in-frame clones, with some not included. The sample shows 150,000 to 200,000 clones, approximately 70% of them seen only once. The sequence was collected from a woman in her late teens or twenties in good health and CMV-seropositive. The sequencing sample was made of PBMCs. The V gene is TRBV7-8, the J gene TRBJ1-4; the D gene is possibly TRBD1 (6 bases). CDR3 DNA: TGTGCCAGCAGCTTGTACCGGATGGGACATCAGAAAAAACTGTTTTTT. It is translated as CASSLYRMGHQKKLFF.